What follows are 19 T cell receptor beta chains derived from one specimen sequenced in a study of neurological immune-mediated disorders. TCRdb itself ran the 5' RACE reads through MiXCR, one entry per CDR3 protein. The profile shows about 21,000 distinct CDR3 sequences, roughly 15% of them singletons. Sequenced sample: PBMCs. These receptors were taken from a female donor with HTLV-1-associated myelopathy (HAM/TSP).

This clonotype came up many times. The chain carries TRBV27 and TRBJ2-1; TRBD2 agrees at 11 bases. CDR3 size: 14 residues. V lost 3 bases to trimming and J lost 10 bases; unmatched junction nucleotides: 5. Germline CDR1 reads MNHEY; CDR2 reads SMNVEV (reference sequence). In nucleotides, the CDR3 is TGTGCCAGCAGTTTTAGCGGGGGGGCCAGAGAGCAGTTCTTC. It specifies CASSFSGGAREQFF.

There are many counts of this clonotype. The chain has TRBV6-2 or TRBV6-3 and TRBJ2-7; D is ambiguous. V lost 2 bases and J lost 0, with 5 bases in between. This CDR3 is built from 13 residues. Germline V gene sequence: CDR1 MNHEY, CDR2 SVGEGT. The CDR3 DNA reads TGTGCCAGCAGTTACGCGAGCTCCTACGAGCAGTACTTC. It translates to CASSYASSYEQYF.

This clonotype has ten or more counts. The chain has TRBV5-1 and TRBJ2-3, with TRBD1 identical over 10 bases. The CDR3 consists of 15 residues. From germline, CDR1 is SGHRS and CDR2 YFSETQ. V trimming: 2 bases; J trimming: 3 bases; junction bases outside the gene matches: 3. The CDR3: CASSFGTGVTDTQYF. CDR3 coding DNA: TGCGCCAGCAGCTTCGGGACAGGGGTGACAGATACGCAGTATTTT.

On this clonotype itself: This may come from a read error, since a much larger clone is one base off. CDR3 bases: TGCAGTGACAAAGTAGGTGGTCAGCCCCAGCATTTT. Translation: CSDKVGGQPQHF. The V gene is TRBV20-1, the J gene TRBJ1-5; D unresolved. There are 12 residues in the CDR3. V lost 7 bases and J 6 bases, leaving 13 bases between the germline ends. Germline CDR1 is DFQATT and CDR2 is SNEGSKA (reference sequence).

This clonotype came up many times. The rearrangement joins TRBV20-1 to TRBJ2-1; 14 bases are a match to TRBD2. The CDR3 totals 16 residues. With 6 bases clipped from V and 8 bases from J, the junction kept 12 bases outside the gene matches. Germline V gene sequence: CDR1 DFQATT, CDR2 SNEGSKA (reference sequence). CDR3 residues: CSAADEGLAGGYEQFF. The CDR3 nucleotides read TGCAGTGCCGCCGATGAAGGACTAGCGGGAGGATATGAGCAGTTCTTC.

This clonotype was detected ten times or more. The chain is built from TRBV14 and TRBJ2-5, with D uncertain. V was clipped by 4 bases and J by 7 bases, with 13 bases between them. Germline CDR1 is SGHDN and CDR2 is FVKESK. CDR3 size: 13 residues. CDR3 coding DNA: TGTGCCAGCAGCCGGACGGGCTCCAGGACCCAGTACTTC. It is translated as CASSRTGSRTQYF.

This clonotype is medium-sized. This CDR3 reads CASSQSGGGYTF. CDR3 bases: TGTGCCAGCAGCCAATCCGGGGGTGGCTACACCTTC. This sequence joins TRBV16 and TRBJ1-2, with TRBD1 as a possible D gene (5 bases). Trimming took off 0 bases at V and 7 bases at J, with 6 bases between the two ends. Germline loops: CDR1 KGHSY, CDR2 FQNENV. The CDR3 loop spans 12 amino acids.

This chain connects TRBV20-1 to TRBJ2-3, with TRBD2 identical over 11 bases. V shed 6 bases and J 2 bases; nucleotides not matched to a gene: 4. Per germline, CDR1 DFQATT and CDR2 SNEGSKA (reference sequence). The CDR3 totals 14 residues. The CDR3 DNA reads TGCAGTGCCACGACTAGCGGGAACACAGATACGCAGTATTTT. Translation gives CSATTSGNTDTQYF.

There are many counts of this clonotype. This chain connects TRBV6-6 to TRBJ2-7; 12 positions agree with TRBD2. Germline lookup yields CDR1 MNHNY and CDR2 SVGAGI (reference sequence). The CDR3 has 15 amino acids. V shed 4 bases and J 0 bases; nucleotides not matched to a gene: 1. The CDR3 sequence: CASSSSGGDSYEQYF. CDR3 in DNA: TGTGCCAGCAGTTCTAGCGGGGGGGACTCCTACGAGCAGTACTTC.

This clonotype was observed many times. This sequence joins TRBV20-1 and TRBJ1-2, with 9 bases lining up with TRBD1. The CDR3 has 16 amino acids. Germline trimming cut 3 bases from V and 3 bases from J; bases unmatched to any gene: 11. Germline V gene data show CDR1 as DFQATT and CDR2 as SNEGSKA (reference sequence). Here the CDR3 reads CSASSGQGIGDYGYTF. In nucleotides, the CDR3 is TGCAGTGCTAGTTCTGGACAGGGGATTGGGGACTATGGCTACACCTTC.

This clonotype was detected many times. This chain connects TRBV7-3 to TRBJ2-3, with D tentatively TRBD2 (6 bases). The CDR3 sequence is 15 residues long. Per germline, CDR1 SGHTA and CDR2 FQGTGA. V lost 2 bases and J 4 bases, leaving 13 bases between the germline ends. The chain's CDR3 is CASSLQGGTADTQYF. CDR3 nucleotides: TGTGCCAGCAGCTTACAGGGAGGCACCGCAGATACGCAGTATTTT.

This clonotype was seen repeatedly, ten times or more. The chain has TRBV7-9 and TRBJ2-4; D unresolved. The CDR3 sequence is 13 residues long. CDR1 SEHNR and CDR2 FQNEAQ come from the germline V gene (reference sequence). V lost 5 bases to trimming and J lost 1 base, with 6 bases between them. DNA for the CDR3: TGTGCCAGCAGCCCGGCGGCCAAAAACATTCAGTACTTC. Protein sequence: CASSPAAKNIQYF.

This clonotype was observed at least ten times. The CDR3 sequence is CASSYGGDLPTMGEQYF. The CDR3 nucleotides are TGTGCCAGCAGTTACGGGGGCGATCTACCGACCATGGGAGAGCAGTACTTC. This chain joins TRBV6-6 and TRBJ2-7; D may be TRBD1 (6 bases). Germline lookup yields CDR1 MNHNY and CDR2 SVGAGI (reference sequence). This CDR3 contains 17 residues. V lost 2 bases and J 7 bases, leaving 24 bases between the germline ends.

The V call is TRBV6-2 or TRBV6-3, the J call TRBJ2-5; D might be TRBD2 (5 bases). Trimming removed 6 bases at V and 4 bases at J, with 9 bases between. CDR3 length equals 12 residues. Per germline, CDR1 MNHEY and CDR2 SVGEGT. Here the CDR3 DNA reads TGTGCCAGCAGCCCCGGACTAGAGACCCAGTACTTC. Its protein product is CASSPGLETQYF.

This clonotype came up many times. The chain couples TRBV5-1 to TRBJ1-2; TRBD1 aligns across 7 bases. The germline V gene encodes CDR1 SGHRS and CDR2 YFSETQ. The J segment lost 5 bases and the V segment lost 4 bases, leaving 5 bases of the junction unmatched. The CDR3 loop spans 13 amino acids. CDR3 region: CASSPTGEYGYTF. Written as DNA, the CDR3 is TGCGCCAGCAGCCCTACAGGGGAATATGGCTACACCTTC. Supplemented by reference TRBV5-1 and TRBJ1-2, the full variable domain reads KAGVTQTPRYLIKTRGQQVTLSCSPISGHRSVSWYQQTPGQGLQFLFEYFSETQRNKGNFPGRFSGRQFSNSRSEMNVSTLELGDSALYLCASSPTGEYGYTFGSGTRLTVV.

Judged by abundance, this clonotype is medium-sized (0.01 to 0.1%). This rearrangement joins TRBV29-1 to TRBJ1-1; the D gene is possibly TRBD1 (6 bases). Germline assignment: CDR1 SQVTM and CDR2 ANQGSEA. Trimming pared 6 bases from V and 4 bases from J, leaving 15 bases between. This CDR3 has 13 residues. The CDR3 loop reads CSVFTGTSTEAFF. In DNA, the CDR3 is TGCAGCGTCTTCACAGGGACGTCCACTGAAGCTTTCTTT.

In this sample, this clonotype turned up many times. V gene TRBV29-1 combines with J gene TRBJ2-7, with TRBD1 identical over 7 bases. The CDR3 is 13 residues long. Trimming at V came to 7 bases and at J to 6 bases, leaving 12 bases not matched to a gene. The germline V gene has CDR1 SQVTM and CDR2 ANQGSEA. DNA of the CDR3: TGCAGCGGAGGACAGGCATCGGGATTCGAGCAGTACTTC. Translated, it gives CSGGQASGFEQYF.

In its sample, this clonotype was seen many times. The chain employs TRBV10-2 and TRBJ1-5; D is perhaps TRBD1 (5 bases). The CDR3 totals 16 residues. The ends were cut back, 5 bases at V and 1 base at J, with 15 bases in the middle. The germline V gene encodes CDR1 WSHSY and CDR2 SAAADI. CDR3 sequence (DNA): TGCGCCAGCAGTTTTACTCAGGGAGGGAGCAATCAGCCCCAGCATTTT. Its translation: CASSFTQGGSNQPQHF.

Many counts were recorded for this clonotype. A read error may produce the germline difference seen at one junction end. This chain links TRBV12-3 or TRBV12-4 with TRBJ1-6; D is undetermined. The CDR3 sequence is 14 residues long. This CDR3 reads CASRLAGYDSPLHF. CDR3 nucleotides: TGTGCCAGCAGGTTAGCGGGGTATGATTCACCCCTCCACTTT.